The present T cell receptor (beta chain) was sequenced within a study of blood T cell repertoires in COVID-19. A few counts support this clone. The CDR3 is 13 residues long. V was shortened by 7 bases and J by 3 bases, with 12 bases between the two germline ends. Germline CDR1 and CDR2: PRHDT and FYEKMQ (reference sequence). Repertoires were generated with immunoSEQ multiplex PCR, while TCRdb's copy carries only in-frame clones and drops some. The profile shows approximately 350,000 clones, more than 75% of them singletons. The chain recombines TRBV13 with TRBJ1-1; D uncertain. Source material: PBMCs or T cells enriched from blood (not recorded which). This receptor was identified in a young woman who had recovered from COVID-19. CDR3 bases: TGTGCCAGCAAATTGTTCAGTGACACTGAAGCTTTCTTT. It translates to CASKLFSDTEAFF.